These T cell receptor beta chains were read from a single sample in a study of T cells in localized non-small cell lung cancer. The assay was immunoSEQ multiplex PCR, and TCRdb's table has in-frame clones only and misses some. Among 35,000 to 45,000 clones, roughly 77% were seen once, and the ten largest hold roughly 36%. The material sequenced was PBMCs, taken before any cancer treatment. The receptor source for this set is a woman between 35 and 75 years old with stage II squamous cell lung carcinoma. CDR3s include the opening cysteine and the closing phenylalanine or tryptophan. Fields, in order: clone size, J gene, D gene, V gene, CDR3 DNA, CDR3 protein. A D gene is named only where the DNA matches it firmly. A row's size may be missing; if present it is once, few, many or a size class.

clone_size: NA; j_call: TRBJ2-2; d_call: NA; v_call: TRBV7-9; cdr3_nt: TGTGCCAGCAGCAACTTCTACACGGCGGGGGAGCTGTTTTTT; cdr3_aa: CASSNFYTAGELFF
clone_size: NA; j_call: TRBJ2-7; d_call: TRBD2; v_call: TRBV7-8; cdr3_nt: TGTGCCAGCAGCTTAGGTAGCGGGGACTACTACGAGCAGTACTTC; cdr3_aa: CASSLGSGDYYEQYF
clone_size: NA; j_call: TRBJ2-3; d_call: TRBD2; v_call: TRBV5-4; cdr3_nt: TGTGCCAGCAGCAAACGACTAGCGGGGGGGAGCACAGATACGCAGTATTTT; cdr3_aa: CASSKRLAGGSTDTQYF
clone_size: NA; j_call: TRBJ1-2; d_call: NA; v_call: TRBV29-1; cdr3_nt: TGCAGCGTTGAAGACGTAACGACAGGCTATGGCTACACCTTC; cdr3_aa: CSVEDVTTGYGYTF
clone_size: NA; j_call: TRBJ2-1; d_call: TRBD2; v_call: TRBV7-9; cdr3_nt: TGTGCCAGCAGCTTTCCGGGGGGGCTGAGGTACAATGAGCAGTTCTTC; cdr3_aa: CASSFPGGLRYNEQFF
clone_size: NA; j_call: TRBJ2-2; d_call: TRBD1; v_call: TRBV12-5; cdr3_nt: TGTGCTAGTGGTACAGGTGGGACAGGGGTCACCGGGGAGCTGTTTTTT; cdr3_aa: CASGTGGTGVTGELFF
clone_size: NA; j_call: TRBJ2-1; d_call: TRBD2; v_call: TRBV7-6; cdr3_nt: TGTGCCAGCAGCTTAGGAGCGGGAGGGCCTGGTGAGCAGTTCTTC; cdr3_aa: CASSLGAGGPGEQFF
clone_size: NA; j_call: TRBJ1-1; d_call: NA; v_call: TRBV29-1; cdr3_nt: TGCAGCGTTGAGGCTTCAGCGGCCGAAGCTTTCTTT; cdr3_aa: CSVEASAAEAFF
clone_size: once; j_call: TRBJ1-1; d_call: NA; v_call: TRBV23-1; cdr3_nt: TGCGCCAGCAGTCCCCCTAGTTGGACTGAAGCTTTCTTT; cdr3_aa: CASSPPSWTEAFF
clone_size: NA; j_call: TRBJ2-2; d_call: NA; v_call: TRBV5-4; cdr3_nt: TGTGCCAGCAGCTTGGGGGGATACGGGGAGCTGTTTTTT; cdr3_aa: CASSLGGYGELFF
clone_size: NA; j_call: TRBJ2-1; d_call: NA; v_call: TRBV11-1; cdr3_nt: TGTGCCAGCAAAGGGGGGGCCAACAATGAGCAGTTCTTC; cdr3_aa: CASKGGANNEQFF
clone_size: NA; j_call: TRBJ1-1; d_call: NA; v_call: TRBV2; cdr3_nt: TGTGCCAGCATGGACGGGTCTCCCGCTGAAGCTTTCTTT; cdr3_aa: CASMDGSPAEAFF
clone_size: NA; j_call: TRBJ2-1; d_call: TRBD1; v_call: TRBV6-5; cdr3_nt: TGTGCCAGCAGCTTACAGGGGGCTTCCTACAATGAGCAGTTCTTC; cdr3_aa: CASSLQGASYNEQFF
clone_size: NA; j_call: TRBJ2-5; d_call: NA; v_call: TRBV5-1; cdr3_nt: TGCGCCAGCAGCCTGCGTCCGGGGGCGATCGGAGAGACCCAGTACTTC; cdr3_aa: CASSLRPGAIGETQYF
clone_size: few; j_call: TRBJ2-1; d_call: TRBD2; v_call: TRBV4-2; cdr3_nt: TGTGCCAGCAGCCTCCTAGCGGGGCCCTTAGATGAGCAGTTCTTC; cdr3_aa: CASSLLAGPLDEQFF
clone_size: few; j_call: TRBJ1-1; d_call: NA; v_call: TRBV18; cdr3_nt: TGTGCCAGCTCTCCAATGGACCTACAGAACACTGAAGCTTTCTTT; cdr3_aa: CASSPMDLQNTEAFF
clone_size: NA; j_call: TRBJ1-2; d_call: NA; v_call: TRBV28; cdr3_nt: TGTGCCAGCAGTTACCCGGAACGAGCAGCTAACTATGGCTACACCTTC; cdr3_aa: CASSYPERAANYGYTF
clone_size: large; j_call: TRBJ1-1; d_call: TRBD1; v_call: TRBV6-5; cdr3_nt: TGTGCCAGCAGCACCGGGGACAGTTGGAACACTGAAGCTTTCTTT; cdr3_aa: CASSTGDSWNTEAFF
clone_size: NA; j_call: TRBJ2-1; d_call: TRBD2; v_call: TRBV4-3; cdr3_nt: TGCGCCAGCAGCCAAGTGGCTGGGACTAGCGGGGGGTACAATGAGCAGTTCTTC; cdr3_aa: CASSQVAGTSGGYNEQFF
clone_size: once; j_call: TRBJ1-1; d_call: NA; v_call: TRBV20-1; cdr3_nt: TGCAGTGCTAGAGAATCATCTGAAGCTTTCTTT; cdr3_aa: CSARESSEAFF
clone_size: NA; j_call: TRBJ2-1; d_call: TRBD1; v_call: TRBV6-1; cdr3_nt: TGTGCCAGCAGGGACAGGGGATACAATGAGCAGTTCTTC; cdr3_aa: CASRDRGYNEQFF
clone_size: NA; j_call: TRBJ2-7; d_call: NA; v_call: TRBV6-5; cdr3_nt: TGTGCCAGCAGCCCTGGGACGGTCGACTCCTACGAGCAGTACTTC; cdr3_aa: CASSPGTVDSYEQYF